A single sample is the source of the 5 T cell receptor beta chains below, sequenced in a study of cytomegalovirus exposure and HLA in healthy donors. The PCR ran on 60 Vbeta and 13 Jbeta primers. Measured with immunoSEQ multiplex PCR; TCRdb has only the in-frame clones, and not every one. The sample has 160,000 or so clones; 60% to 80% are singletons. The sequencing input was PBMCs. These receptors all come from a young man in good health and CMV-seropositive.

This clone was seen just once. V and J are TRBV10-3 and TRBJ2-2; 7 bases match TRBD2. The CDR3 length is 16 residues. Per germline, CDR1 ENHRY and CDR2 SYGVKD. J lost 4 bases, V lost 2 bases, and 7 bases had no gene match. The CDR3 coding sequence is TGTGCCATCAGTGAGAGATCGGGGGGAGGCACCGGGGAGCTGTTTTTT. Protein: CAISERSGGGTGELFF.

The V gene is TRBV11-3, the J gene TRBJ1-1; TRBD1 aligns across 10 bases. With V trimmed by 5 bases and J by 6 bases, 3 bases remained unmatched. Germline loops: CDR1 SGHNT, CDR2 YENEEA. The CDR3 sequence is 13 residues long. In DNA, the CDR3 is TGTGCCAGCAGCCCGGGACAGGGGTCTGAAGCTTTCTTT. As protein: CASSPGQGSEAFF.

The J gene is TRBJ1-2, the V gene TRBV30, with 9 nucleotides matching TRBD1. V shed 5 bases, J shed 6 bases, and the junction held 7 bases outside the gene matches. The CDR3 is 13 amino acids. Per the germline V gene, CDR1 is GTSNPN and CDR2 is SVGIG (reference sequence). CDR3: CAWLRQGVNGYTF. CDR3 sequence (DNA): TGTGCCTGGTTGAGACAGGGGGTGAATGGCTACACCTTC.

DNA of the CDR3: TGTGCCAGCAGTGAAGCGCGAAGTCTAGCTTCCTACGAGCAGTACGTC. It is translated as CASSEARSLASYEQYV. The chain is built from TRBV6-1 and TRBJ2-7; D may be TRBD2 (5 bases). Germline V lookup: CDR1 MNHNS, CDR2 SASEGT. The CDR3 loop spans 16 amino acids. Between the trimmed V and J ends, which lost 0 bases and 1 base, there was a span of 13 bases.

This clone was picked up a small number of times. The chain couples TRBV9 to TRBJ1-3; possible D gene TRBD1, 6 bases. The CDR3 is 15 residues long. The V and J ends lost 1 base and 4 bases respectively, with 12 bases between them. Per the germline V gene, CDR1 is SGDLS and CDR2 is YYNGEE. Here the CDR3 reads CASSVQGGGGNTIYF. The CDR3 DNA sequence: TGTGCCAGCAGCGTACAGGGAGGGGGGGGAAACACCATATATTTT.